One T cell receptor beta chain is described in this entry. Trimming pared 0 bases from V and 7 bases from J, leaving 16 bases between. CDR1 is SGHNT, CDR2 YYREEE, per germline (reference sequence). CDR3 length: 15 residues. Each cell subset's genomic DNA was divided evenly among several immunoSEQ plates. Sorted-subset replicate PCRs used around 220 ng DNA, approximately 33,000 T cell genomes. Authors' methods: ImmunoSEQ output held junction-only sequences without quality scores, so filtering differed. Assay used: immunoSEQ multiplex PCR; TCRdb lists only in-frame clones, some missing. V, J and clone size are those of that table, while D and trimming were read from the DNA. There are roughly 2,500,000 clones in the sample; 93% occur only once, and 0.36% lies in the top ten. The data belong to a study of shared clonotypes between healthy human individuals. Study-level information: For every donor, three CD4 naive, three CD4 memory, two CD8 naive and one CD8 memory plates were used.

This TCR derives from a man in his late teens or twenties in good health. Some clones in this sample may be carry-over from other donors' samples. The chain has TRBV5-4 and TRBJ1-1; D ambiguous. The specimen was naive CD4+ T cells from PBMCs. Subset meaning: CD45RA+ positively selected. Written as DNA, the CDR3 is TGTGCCAGCAGCTTGGTGGGAAAGACGCCCGATGAAGCTTTCTTT. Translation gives CASSLVGKTPDEAFF.